These 8 T cell receptor beta chains originate from one sample sequenced in a study of response to subunit inactivated influenza vaccine. TCRdb reprocessed the RT-PCR reads via MiXCR and lists one record per CDR3 protein. The sample comprises roughly 700,000 distinct CDR3 sequences, 15% to 19% of which are singletons, and about 9.9% rests with the top ten. The input for sequencing was PBMCs from blood, taken roughly 12 days after vaccination. All receptors come from a man between 50 and 59 years old who received an inactivated influenza vaccine.

This clonotype was detected a few times. The chain recombines TRBV7-8 with TRBJ2-7, with a weak D call TRBD2 (7 bases). Germline V lookup: CDR1 SGHVS, CDR2 FQNEAQ. There are 18 residues in the CDR3. Deletions cut 1 base from V and 2 bases from J, with 21 bases between. CDR3 nucleotide sequence: TGTGCCAGCAGCTTAGGGTCCGGGAGAGGGGGGGGCCCCTACGAGCAGTACTTC. Residues: CASSLGSGRGGGPYEQYF. The full variable domain, its missing parts supplied by reference TRBV7-8 and TRBJ2-7, is GAGVSQSPRYKVAKRGQDVALRCDPISGHVSLFWYQQALGQGPEFLTYFQNEAQLDKSGLPSDRFFAERPEGSVSTLKIQRTQQEDSAVYLCASSLGSGRGGGPYEQYFGPGTRLTVT.

In this sample, this clonotype turned up a few times. The chain employs TRBV12-3 or TRBV12-4 and TRBJ1-4; D perhaps matches TRBD1 (5 bases). CDR3 size: 15 residues. V shed 0 bases and J shed 8 bases, with 13 bases lying between them. The CDR3 sequence is CASSLAEGAGEKLFF. CDR3 sequence (DNA): TGTGCCAGCAGTTTAGCGGAAGGGGCAGGGGAAAAACTGTTTTTT.

This chain joins TRBV2 and TRBJ2-7; TRBD1 might be the D (5 bases). The CDR3 contains 17 residues. Per germline, CDR1 SNHLY and CDR2 FYNNEI. Trimming took off 6 bases at V and 0 bases at J, with 21 bases between the two ends. The CDR3 sequence: CASSLLGLSLSSYEQYF. The DNA for the CDR3 is TGTGCCAGCAGCCTCCTGGGGCTTTCCTTAAGCTCCTACGAGCAGTACTTC.

The genes are TRBV2 and TRBJ1-2, with 8 bases identical to TRBD1. The V and J ends lost 7 bases and 2 bases, in that order; junction bases with no gene match: 3. This CDR3 comprises 13 residues. The germline gives CDR1 SNHLY, CDR2 FYNNEI. CDR3 loop: CASTGQANYGYTF. CDR3 sequence (DNA): TGTGCCAGCACGGGACAGGCGAACTATGGCTACACCTTC. The full variable domain, in which reference TRBV2 and TRBJ1-2 provide the parts outside the CDR3, is EPEVTQTPSHQVTQMGQEVILRCVPISNHLYFYWYRQILGQKVEFLVSFYNNEISEKSEIFDDQFSVERPDGSNFTLKIRSTKLEDSAMYFCASTGQANYGYTFGSGTRLTVV.

This clonotype was detected a few times. The chain recombines TRBV7-6 with TRBJ2-2, with 8 bases that match TRBD2. The CDR3 covers 16 residues. The J segment lost 3 bases and the V segment lost 2 bases, leaving 5 bases of the junction unmatched. Germline values: CDR1 SGHVS, CDR2 FNYEAQ. CDR3 region: CASSLPGTSYTGELFF. The CDR3 coding sequence is TGTGCCAGCAGCTTACCCGGGACTAGTTACACCGGGGAGCTGTTTTTT.

DNA of the CDR3: TGTGCCAGTAGTATAAGGGCGGTAGTCTACAATGAGCAGTTCTTC. Amino acid sequence: CASSIRAVVYNEQFF. V and J are TRBV19 and TRBJ2-1; D is unresolved. CDR3 length equals 15 residues. Trimming took off 2 bases at V and 3 bases at J, with 11 bases between the two ends. CDR1 is LNHDA, CDR2 SQIVND, per germline (reference sequence).

This clonotype was seen a handful of times. This chain uses TRBV15 with TRBJ2-1; tentatively, D is TRBD2 (6 bases). Deletions cut 7 bases from V and 6 bases from J, with 13 bases between. Germline V CDR1 and CDR2: LNHNV, YYDKDF (reference sequence). The CDR3 is 13 residues long. Here the CDR3 reads CATTPGAGNEQFF. CDR3 coding DNA: TGTGCCACCACCCCGGGAGCGGGCAATGAGCAGTTCTTC.

J is TRBJ2-5 and V is TRBV7-9; tentative D call: TRBD2 (5 bases). The V end was cut by 2 bases, the J end by 5 bases, with 12 bases between. Germline CDR1 SEHNR, CDR2 FQNEAQ (reference sequence). The CDR3 runs 14 residues. Here the CDR3 DNA reads TGTGCCAGCAGCTTAATGGGGTCGGGGGAGACCCAGTACTTC. Translation gives CASSLMGSGETQYF.